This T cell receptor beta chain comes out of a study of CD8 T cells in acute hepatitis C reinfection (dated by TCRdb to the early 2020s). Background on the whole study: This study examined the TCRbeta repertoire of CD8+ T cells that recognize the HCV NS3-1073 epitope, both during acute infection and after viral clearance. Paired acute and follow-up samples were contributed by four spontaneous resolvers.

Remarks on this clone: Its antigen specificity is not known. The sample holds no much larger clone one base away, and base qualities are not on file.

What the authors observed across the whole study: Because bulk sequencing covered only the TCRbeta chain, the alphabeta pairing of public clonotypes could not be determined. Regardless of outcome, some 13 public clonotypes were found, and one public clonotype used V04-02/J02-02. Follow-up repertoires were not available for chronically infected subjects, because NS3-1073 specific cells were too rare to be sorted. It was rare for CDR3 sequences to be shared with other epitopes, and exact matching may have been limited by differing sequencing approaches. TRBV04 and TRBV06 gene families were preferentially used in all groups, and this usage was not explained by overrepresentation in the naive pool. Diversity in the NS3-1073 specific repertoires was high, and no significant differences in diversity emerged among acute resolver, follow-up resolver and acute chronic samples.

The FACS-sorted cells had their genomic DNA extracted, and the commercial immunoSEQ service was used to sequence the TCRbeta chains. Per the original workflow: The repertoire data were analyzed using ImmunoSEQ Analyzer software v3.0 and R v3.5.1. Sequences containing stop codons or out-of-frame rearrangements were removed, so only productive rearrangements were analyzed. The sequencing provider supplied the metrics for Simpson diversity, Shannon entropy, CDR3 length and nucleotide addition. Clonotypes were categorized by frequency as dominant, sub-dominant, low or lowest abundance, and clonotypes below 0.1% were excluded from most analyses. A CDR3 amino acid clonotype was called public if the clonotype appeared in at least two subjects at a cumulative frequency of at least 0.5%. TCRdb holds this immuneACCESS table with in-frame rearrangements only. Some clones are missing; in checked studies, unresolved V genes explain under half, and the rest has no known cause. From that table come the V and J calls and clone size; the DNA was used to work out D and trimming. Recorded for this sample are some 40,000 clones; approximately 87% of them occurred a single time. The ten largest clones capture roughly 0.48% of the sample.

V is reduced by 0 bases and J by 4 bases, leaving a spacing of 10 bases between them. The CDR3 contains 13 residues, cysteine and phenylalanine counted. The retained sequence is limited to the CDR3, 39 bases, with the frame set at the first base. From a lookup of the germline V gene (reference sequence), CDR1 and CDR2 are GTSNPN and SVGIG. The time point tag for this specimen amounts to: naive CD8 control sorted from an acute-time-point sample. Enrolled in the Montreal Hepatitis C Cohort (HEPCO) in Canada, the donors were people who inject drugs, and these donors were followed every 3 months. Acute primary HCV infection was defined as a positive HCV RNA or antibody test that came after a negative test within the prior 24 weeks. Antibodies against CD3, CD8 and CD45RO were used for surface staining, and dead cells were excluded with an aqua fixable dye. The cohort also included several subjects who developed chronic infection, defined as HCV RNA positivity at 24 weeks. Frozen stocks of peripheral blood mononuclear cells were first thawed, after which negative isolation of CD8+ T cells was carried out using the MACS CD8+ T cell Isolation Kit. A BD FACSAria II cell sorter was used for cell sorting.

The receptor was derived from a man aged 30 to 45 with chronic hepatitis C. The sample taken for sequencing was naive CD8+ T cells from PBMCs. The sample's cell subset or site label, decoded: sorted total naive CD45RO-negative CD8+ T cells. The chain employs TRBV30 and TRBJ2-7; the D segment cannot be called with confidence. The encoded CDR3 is CAWSVAPRYEQYF. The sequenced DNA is TGTGCCTGGAGTGTAGCCCCTCGGTACGAGCAGTACTTC.